The present entry profiles one T cell receptor beta chain with its context. Its antigen is not known. The CDR3 has 11 residues. V lost 6 bases and J 10 bases, leaving 13 bases between the germline ends. Germline CDR1 reads SQVTM; CDR2 reads ANQGSEA. Produced via immunoSEQ multiplex PCR; TCRdb's table is partial and in-frame only. Found here are over 6,500 clones, 90% to 97% of them singletons; the top ten hold approximately 0.5%. The source of the sample is a study of T cell clonotyping in hematopoietic cell transplantation. Study conclusions and caveats: Few recipient clonotypes overlapped donors; over 95% were de novo at given depth.

The sample consisted of PBMCs, taken 30 days after allogeneic stem cell transplant. The clonotype was recovered from a male patient aged 35 to 55 who had an allogeneic stem cell transplant from a related donor, so the T cells may come from the graft donor. Some clones in this sample may be carry-over from other donors' samples. The chain carries TRBV29-1 and TRBJ2-1; no definite D call. CDR3 nucleotide sequence: TGCAGCGTACGGACGTATGAAGAGCAGTTCTTC. Encoded protein: CSVRTYEEQFF.